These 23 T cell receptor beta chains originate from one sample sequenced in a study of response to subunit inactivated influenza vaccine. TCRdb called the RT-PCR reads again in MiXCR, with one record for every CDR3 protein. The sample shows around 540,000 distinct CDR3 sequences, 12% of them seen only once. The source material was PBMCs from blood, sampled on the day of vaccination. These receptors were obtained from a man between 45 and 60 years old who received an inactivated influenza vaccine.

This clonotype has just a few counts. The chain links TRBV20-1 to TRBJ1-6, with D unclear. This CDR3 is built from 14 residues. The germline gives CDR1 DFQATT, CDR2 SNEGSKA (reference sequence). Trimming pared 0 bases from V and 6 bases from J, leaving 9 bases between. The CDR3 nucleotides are TGCAGTGCTAGAGACGTCCGCAGTAATTCACCCCTCCACTTT. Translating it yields CSARDVRSNSPLHF.

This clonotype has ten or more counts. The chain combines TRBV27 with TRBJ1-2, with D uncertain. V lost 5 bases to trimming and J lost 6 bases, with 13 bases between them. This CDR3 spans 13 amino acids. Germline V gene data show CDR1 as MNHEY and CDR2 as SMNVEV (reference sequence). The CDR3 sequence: CASSRGPADGYTF. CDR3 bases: TGTGCCAGCAGTCGAGGGCCGGCGGATGGCTACACCTTC.

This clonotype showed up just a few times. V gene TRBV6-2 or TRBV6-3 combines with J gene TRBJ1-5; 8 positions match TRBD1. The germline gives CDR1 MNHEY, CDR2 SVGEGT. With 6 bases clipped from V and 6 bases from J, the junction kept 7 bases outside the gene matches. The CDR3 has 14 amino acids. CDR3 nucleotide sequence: TGTGCCAGCAGAGGACAGGGTCGGACTCAGCCCCAGCATTTT. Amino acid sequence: CASRGQGRTQPQHF.

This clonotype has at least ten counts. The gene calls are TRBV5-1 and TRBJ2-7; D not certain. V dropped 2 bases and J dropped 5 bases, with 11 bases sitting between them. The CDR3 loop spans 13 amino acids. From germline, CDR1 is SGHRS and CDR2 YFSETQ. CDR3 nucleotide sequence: TGCGCCAGCAGCTTTGAACAGAGGCACGAGCAGTACTTC. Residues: CASSFEQRHEQYF. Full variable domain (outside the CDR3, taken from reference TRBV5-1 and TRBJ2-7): KAGVTQTPRYLIKTRGQQVTLSCSPISGHRSVSWYQQTPGQGLQFLFEYFSETQRNKGNFPGRFSGRQFSNSRSEMNVSTLELGDSALYLCASSFEQRHEQYFGPGTRLTVT.

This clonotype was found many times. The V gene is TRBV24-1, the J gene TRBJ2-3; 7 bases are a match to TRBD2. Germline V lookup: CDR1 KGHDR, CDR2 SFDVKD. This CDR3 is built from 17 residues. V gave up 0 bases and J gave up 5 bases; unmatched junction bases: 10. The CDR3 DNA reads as TGTGCCACCAGTGATTTGAGGGTCGGCGGGAGTGGAGATACGCAGTATTTT. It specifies CATSDLRVGGSGDTQYF.

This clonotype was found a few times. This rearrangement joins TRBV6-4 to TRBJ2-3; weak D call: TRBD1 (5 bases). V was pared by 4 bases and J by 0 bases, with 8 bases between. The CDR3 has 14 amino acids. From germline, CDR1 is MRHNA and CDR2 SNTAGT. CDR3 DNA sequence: TGTGCCAGCAGTGCAGGGCCTAGCACAGATACGCAGTATTTT. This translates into CASSAGPSTDTQYF.

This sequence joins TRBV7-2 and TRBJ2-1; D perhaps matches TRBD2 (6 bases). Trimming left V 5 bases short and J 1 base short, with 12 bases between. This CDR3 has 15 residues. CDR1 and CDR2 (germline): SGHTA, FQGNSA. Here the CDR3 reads CASSPAGRSYNEQFF. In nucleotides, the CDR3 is TGTGCCAGCAGCCCCGCGGGGAGGTCCTACAATGAGCAGTTCTTC.

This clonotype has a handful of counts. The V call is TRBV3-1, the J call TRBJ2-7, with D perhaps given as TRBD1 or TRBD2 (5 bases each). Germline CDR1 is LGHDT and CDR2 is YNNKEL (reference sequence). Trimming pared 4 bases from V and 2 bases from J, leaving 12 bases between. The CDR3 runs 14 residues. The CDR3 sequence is CASSPRDQTYEQYF. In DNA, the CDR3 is TGTGCCAGCAGCCCCAGGGACCAAACCTACGAGCAGTACTTC.

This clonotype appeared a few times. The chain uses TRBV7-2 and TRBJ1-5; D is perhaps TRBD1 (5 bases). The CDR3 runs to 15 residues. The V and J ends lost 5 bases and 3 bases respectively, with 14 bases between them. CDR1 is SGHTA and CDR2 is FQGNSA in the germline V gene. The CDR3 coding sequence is TGTGCCAGCAGCCCACTCGGGACCTTCAATCAGCCCCAGCATTTT. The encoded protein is CASSPLGTFNQPQHF.

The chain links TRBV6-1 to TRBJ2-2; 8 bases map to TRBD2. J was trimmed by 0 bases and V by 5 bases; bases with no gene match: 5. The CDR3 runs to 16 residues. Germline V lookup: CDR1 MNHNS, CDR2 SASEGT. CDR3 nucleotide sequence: TGTGCCAGCAGTCTGCAACTAGCGGCGAACACCGGGGAGCTGTTTTTT. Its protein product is CASSLQLAANTGELFF.

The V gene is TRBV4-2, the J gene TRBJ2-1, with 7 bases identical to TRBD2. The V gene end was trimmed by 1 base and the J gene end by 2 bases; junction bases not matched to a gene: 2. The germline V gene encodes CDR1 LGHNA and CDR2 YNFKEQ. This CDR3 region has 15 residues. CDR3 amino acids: CASSQVGTTYNEQFF. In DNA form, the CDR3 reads TGTGCCAGCAGCCAAGTAGGGACTACCTACAATGAGCAGTTCTTC.

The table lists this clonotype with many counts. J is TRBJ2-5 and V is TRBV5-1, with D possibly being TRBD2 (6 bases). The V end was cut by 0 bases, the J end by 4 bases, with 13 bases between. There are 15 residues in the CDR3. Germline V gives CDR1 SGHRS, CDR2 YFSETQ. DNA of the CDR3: TGCGCCAGCAGCTTGGTGGTCGGGAGTGGAGAGACCCAGTACTTC. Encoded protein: CASSLVVGSGETQYF.

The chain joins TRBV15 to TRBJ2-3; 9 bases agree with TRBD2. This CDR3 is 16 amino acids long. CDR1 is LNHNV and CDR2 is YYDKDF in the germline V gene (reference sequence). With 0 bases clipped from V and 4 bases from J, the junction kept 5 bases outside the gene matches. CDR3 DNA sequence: TGTGCCACCAGCAGAGATCGCGGGAGGGGAGCAGATACGCAGTATTTT. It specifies CATSRDRGRGADTQYF.

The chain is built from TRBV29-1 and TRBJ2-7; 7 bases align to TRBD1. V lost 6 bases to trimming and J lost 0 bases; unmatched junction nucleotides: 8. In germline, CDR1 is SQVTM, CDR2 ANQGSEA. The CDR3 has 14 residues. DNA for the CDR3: TGCAGCGTCTCCGGGACAGTCACCTCCTACGAGCAGTACTTC. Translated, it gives CSVSGTVTSYEQYF.

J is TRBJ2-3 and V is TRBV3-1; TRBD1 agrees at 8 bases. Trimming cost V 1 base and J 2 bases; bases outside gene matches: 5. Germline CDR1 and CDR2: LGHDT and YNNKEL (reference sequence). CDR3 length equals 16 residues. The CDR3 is CASSQARTGTTDTQYF. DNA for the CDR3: TGTGCCAGCAGCCAAGCCAGGACAGGGACCACAGATACGCAGTATTTT.

The CDR3 coding sequence is TGTGCCAGCAGTTTGGGCGTCCTCGGGGATGAGCAGTTCTTC. Its protein is CASSLGVLGDEQFF. The chain recombines TRBV27 with TRBJ2-1, with a possible D match to TRBD2 (5 bases). The CDR3 runs 14 residues. Germline CDR1 MNHEY, CDR2 SMNVEV (reference sequence). Trimming shortened V by 3 bases and J by 8 bases, and 14 bases separated the two germline ends.

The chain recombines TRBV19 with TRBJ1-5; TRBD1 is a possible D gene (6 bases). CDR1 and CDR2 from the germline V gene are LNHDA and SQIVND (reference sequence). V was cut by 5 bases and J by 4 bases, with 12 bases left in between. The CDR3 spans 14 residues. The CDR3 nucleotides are TGTGCCAGTAGTGTAACAGGGCGAAATCAGCCCCAGCATTTT. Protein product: CASSVTGRNQPQHF.

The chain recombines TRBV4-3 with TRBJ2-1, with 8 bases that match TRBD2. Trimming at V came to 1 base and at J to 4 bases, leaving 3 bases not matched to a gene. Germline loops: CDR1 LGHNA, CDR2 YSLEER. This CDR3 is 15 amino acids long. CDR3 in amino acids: CASSQAGGPYNEQFF. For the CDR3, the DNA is TGCGCCAGCAGCCAAGCGGGAGGGCCTTACAATGAGCAGTTCTTC.

The CDR3: CASSPAAGLYEQYF. The CDR3 DNA sequence: TGTGCCAGCAGCCCCGCGGCGGGCCTTTACGAGCAGTACTTC. The chain carries TRBV7-2 and TRBJ2-7, with a possible D match to TRBD2 (5 bases). CDR1 and CDR2 from the germline V gene are SGHTA and FQGNSA. The CDR3 extends over 14 amino acids. Trimming cost V 5 bases and J 4 bases, with 15 bases left between them.

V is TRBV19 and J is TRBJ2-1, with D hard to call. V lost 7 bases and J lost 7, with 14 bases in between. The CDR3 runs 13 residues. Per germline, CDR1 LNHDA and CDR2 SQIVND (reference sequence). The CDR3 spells CASTRLGWNEQFF. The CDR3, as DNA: TGTGCCAGTACTCGCCTCGGGTGGAATGAGCAGTTCTTC.

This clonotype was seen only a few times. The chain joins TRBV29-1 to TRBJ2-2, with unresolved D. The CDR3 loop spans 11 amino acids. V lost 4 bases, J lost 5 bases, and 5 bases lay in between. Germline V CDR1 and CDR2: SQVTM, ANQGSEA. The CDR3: CSVVGTGELFF. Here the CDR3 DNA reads TGCAGCGTTGTTGGGACCGGGGAGCTGTTTTTT.

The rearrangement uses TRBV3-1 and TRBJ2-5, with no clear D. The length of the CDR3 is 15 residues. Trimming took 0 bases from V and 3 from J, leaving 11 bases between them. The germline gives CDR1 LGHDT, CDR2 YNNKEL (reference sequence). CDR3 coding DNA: TGTGCCAGCAGCCAAGATCGGACCGTAAAAGAGACCCAGTACTTC. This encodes CASSQDRTVKETQYF.

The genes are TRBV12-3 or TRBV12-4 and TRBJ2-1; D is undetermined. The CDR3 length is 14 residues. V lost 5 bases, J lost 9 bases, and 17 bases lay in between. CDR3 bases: TGTGCCAGCAGTGCCGGAGAAGCGAACACTGAGCAGTTCTTC. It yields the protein CASSAGEANTEQFF.